These 13 T cell receptor beta chains share one sample of origin, sequenced in a study of CD4+ T cells in melanoma. TCRdb keeps only in-frame clones here, not all; method: immunoSEQ multiplex PCR. The sample contains 110,000 to 150,000 clones, about nine tenths of which appear only once. The receptors were sampled from a human donor with melanoma.

This clone has only one observation. The CDR3 sequence is CASSLAGGNQPQHF. As DNA, the CDR3 is TGTGCCAGCAGCTTAGCGGGGGGCAATCAGCCCCAGCATTTT. The V call is TRBV7-2, the J call TRBJ1-5; D might be TRBD1 (5 bases). The CDR3 has 14 residues. The V and J ends lost 0 bases and 2 bases respectively, with 5 bases between them. CDR1 SGHTA and CDR2 FQGNSA come from the germline V gene.

The gene calls are TRBV7-8 and TRBJ1-6; D may be TRBD1 (5 bases). The CDR3 loop spans 16 amino acids. Per the germline V gene, CDR1 is SGHVS and CDR2 is FQNEAQ. V lost 3 bases to trimming and J lost 0 bases, with 9 bases between them. The CDR3 DNA is TGTGCCAGCAGCTTGGAGGGGAGCTCCTATAATTCACCCCTCCACTTT. Amino acids: CASSLEGSSYNSPLHF.

The chain links TRBV5-1 to TRBJ1-4; perhaps TRBD1 as D (5 bases). Germline CDR1 and CDR2: SGHRS and YFSETQ. Trimming pared 2 bases from V and 8 bases from J, leaving 13 bases between. The CDR3 runs to 14 residues. The CDR3 here is CASSFGGVEEKLFF. CDR3 sequence (DNA): TGCGCCAGCAGCTTCGGGGGAGTGGAGGAAAAACTGTTTTTT.

J is TRBJ1-1 and V is TRBV10-2; D gene ambiguous. Germline loops: CDR1 WSHSY, CDR2 SAAADI. The CDR3 has 13 residues. V lost 6 bases to trimming and J lost 5 bases, with 13 bases between them. The CDR3 bases are TGCGCCAGCAGCCCAGGCAGACGAACTGAAGCTTTCTTT. Residues: CASSPGRRTEAFF.

This clone occurred once. The V and J genes are TRBV29-1 and TRBJ2-5; TRBD1 aligns across 8 bases. Trimming cost V 4 bases and J 6 bases; bases outside gene matches: 19. The CDR3 extends over 17 amino acids. Germline CDR1 reads SQVTM; CDR2 reads ANQGSEA. CDR3: CSVAPGQAVGPVQTQYF. Here the CDR3 DNA reads TGCAGCGTTGCACCGGGACAGGCAGTGGGGCCGGTTCAGACCCAGTACTTC.

This rearrangement joins TRBV5-6 to TRBJ1-4; tentatively, D is TRBD1 (6 bases). Per germline, CDR1 SGHDT and CDR2 YYEEEE. The V gene lost 4 bases and the J gene lost 5 bases, with 12 bases spanning the gap. There are 14 residues in the CDR3. The CDR3 loop is CASSPYDRNEKLFF. The CDR3 nucleotides read TGTGCCAGCAGCCCTTACGACAGGAATGAAAAACTGTTTTTT.

J is TRBJ1-1 and V is TRBV6-6; D is uncertain. This CDR3 has 14 amino acids. The germline CDR1 and CDR2 sequences are MNHNY and SVGAGI (reference sequence). V lost 6 bases and J 1 base, leaving 12 bases between the germline ends. The DNA of the CDR3 is TGTGCCAGCAGACTACCCAACCGGAACACTGAAGCTTTCTTT. Encoded protein: CASRLPNRNTEAFF.

The rearrangement joins TRBV9 to TRBJ1-3, with TRBD1 as a possible D gene (5 bases). Germline assignment: CDR1 SGDLS and CDR2 YYNGEE. V dropped 4 bases and J dropped 7 bases, with 18 bases sitting between them. This CDR3 is built from 15 residues. As DNA, the CDR3 is TGTGCCAGCAGCCTGATGCGGGGGGGATTTAACACCATATATTTT. This encodes CASSLMRGGFNTIYF.

This clone was seen a few times. The rearrangement uses TRBV29-1 and TRBJ1-1, with 8 bases fitting TRBD1. The CDR3 is 13 residues long. CDR1 SQVTM and CDR2 ANQGSEA come from the germline V gene. In DNA, the CDR3 is TGCAGTGCCCAGACAGGGGTGAACACTGAAGCTTTCTTT. This translates into CSAQTGVNTEAFF.

The chain joins TRBV11-2 to TRBJ1-5; maybe TRBD1 (5 bases). V lost 1 base to trimming and J lost 6 bases, with 13 bases between them. CDR1 is SGHAT and CDR2 is FQNNGV in the germline V gene. The CDR3 consists of 15 residues. The CDR3 DNA reads as TGTGCCAGCAGCTTAGCTGGGGGAGTAGGTCAGCCCCAGCATTTT. Its translation: CASSLAGGVGQPQHF.

The gene calls are TRBV5-1 and TRBJ2-7, with a tentative D call TRBD1 (6 bases). Trimming took 3 bases from V and 3 from J, leaving 16 bases between them. CDR1 and CDR2 from the germline V gene are SGHRS and YFSETQ. CDR3 size: 15 residues. In nucleotides, the CDR3 is TGCGCCAGCAGCTCATCCGGGACACCGAGCTACGAGCAGTACTTC. Its protein is CASSSSGTPSYEQYF. The full variable domain, in which reference TRBV5-1 and TRBJ2-7 provide the parts outside the CDR3, is KAGVTQTPRYLIKTRGQQVTLSCSPISGHRSVSWYQQTPGQGLQFLFEYFSETQRNKGNFPGRFSGRQFSNSRSEMNVSTLELGDSALYLCASSSSGTPSYEQYFGPGTRLTVT.

This clone came up a few times. The chain employs TRBV18 and TRBJ2-5, with D tentatively TRBD1 (6 bases). V was clipped by 2 bases and J by 2 bases, with 9 bases between them. Germline CDR1 is KGHSH and CDR2 is LQKENI. This CDR3 spans 14 amino acids. CDR3 DNA: TGTGCCAGCTCACCAATGGACAGACAAGAGACCCAGTACTTC. Protein sequence: CASSPMDRQETQYF.

This chain uses TRBV27 with TRBJ1-1; D may be TRBD1 (5 bases). The CDR3 has 15 amino acids. Germline CDR1 reads MNHEY; CDR2 reads SMNVEV (reference sequence). The V end was cut by 2 bases, the J end by 4 bases, with 14 bases between. CDR3: CASSLGQGFRTEAFF. CDR3 in DNA: TGTGCCAGCAGTTTAGGCCAGGGCTTCCGCACTGAAGCTTTCTTT.